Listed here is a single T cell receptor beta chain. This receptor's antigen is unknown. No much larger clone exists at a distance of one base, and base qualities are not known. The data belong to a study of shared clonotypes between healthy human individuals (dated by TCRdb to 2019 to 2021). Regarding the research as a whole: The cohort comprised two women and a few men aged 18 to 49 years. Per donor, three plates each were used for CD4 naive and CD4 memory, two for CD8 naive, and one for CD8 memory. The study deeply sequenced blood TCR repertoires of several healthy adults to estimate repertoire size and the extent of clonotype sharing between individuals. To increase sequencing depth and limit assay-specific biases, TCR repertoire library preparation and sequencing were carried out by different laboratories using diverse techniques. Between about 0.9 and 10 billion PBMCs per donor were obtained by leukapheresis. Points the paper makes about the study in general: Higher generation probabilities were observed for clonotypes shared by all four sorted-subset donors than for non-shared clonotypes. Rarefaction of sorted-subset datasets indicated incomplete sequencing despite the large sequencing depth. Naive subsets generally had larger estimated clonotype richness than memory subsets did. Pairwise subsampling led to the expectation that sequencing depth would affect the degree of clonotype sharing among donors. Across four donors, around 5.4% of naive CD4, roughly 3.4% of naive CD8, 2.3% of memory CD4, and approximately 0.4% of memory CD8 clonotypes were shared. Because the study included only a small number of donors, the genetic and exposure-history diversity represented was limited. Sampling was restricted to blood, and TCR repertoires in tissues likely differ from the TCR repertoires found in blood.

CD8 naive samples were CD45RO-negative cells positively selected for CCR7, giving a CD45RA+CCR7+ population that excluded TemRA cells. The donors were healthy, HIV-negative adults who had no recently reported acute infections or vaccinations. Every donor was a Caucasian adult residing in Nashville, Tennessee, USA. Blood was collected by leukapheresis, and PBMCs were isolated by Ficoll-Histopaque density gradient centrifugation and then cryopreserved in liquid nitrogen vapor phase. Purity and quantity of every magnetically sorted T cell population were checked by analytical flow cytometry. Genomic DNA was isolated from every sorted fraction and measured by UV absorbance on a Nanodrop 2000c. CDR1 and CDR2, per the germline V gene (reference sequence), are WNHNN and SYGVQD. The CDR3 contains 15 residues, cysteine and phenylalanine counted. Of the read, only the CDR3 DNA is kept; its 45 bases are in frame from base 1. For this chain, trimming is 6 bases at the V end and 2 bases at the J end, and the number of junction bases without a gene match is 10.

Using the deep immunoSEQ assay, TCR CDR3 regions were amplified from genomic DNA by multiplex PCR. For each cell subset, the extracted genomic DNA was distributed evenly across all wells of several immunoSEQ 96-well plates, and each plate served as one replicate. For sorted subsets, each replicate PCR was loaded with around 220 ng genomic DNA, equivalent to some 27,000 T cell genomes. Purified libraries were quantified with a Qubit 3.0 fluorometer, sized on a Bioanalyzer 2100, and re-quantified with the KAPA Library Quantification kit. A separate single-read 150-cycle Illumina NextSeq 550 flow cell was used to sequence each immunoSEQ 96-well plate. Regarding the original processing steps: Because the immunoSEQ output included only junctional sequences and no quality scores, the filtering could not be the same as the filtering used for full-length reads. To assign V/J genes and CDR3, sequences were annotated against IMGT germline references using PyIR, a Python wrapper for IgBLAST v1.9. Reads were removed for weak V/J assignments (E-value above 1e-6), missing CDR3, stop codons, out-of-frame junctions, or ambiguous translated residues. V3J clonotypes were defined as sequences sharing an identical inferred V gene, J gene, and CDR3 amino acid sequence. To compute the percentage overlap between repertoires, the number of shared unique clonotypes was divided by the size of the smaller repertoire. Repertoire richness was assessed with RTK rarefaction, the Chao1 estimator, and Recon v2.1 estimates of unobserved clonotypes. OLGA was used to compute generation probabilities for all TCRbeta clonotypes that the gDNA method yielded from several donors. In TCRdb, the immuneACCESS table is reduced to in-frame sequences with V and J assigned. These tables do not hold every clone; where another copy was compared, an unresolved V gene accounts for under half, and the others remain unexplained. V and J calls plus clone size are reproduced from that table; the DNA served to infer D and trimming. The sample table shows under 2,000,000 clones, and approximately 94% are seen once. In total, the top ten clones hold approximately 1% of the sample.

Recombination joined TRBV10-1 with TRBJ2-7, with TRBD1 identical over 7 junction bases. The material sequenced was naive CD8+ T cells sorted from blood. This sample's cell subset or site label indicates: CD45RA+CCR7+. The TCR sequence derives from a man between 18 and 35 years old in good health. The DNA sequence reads TGCGCCAGCAGCGAAACCGGGACAGCCACCTACGAGCAGTACTTC. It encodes CASSETGTATYEQYF.